This T cell receptor beta chain came from a study of control samples from healthy donors and cancer patients. The data were produced by immunoSEQ multiplex PCR, yet TCRdb's version contains in-frame clones alone and is incomplete. The sample shows about 120,000 clones, more than 70% of them seen only once. Germline V gene lookup returns CDR1 GTSNPN and CDR2 SVGIG (reference sequence). The CDR3 length is 11 residues. Trimming removed 4 bases at V and 4 bases at J, with 7 bases between. The TCR comes from a man aged 50 to 60 in good health. The chain uses TRBV30 and TRBJ1-1, with D unclear. The sequencing sample was made of blood. The CDR3 region is CAWKEVTEAFF. The CDR3 nucleotides are TGTGCCTGGAAGGAGGTCACTGAAGCTTTCTTT. The full variable domain, rest sourced from reference TRBV30 and TRBJ1-1, is SQTIHQWPATLVQPVGSPLSLECTVEGTSNPNLYWYRQAAGRGLQLLFYSVGIGQISSEVPQNLSASRPQDRQFILSSKKLLLSDSGFYLCAWKEVTEAFFGQGTRLTVV.